This T cell receptor beta chain was captured by sequencing in a study of brain T cells in children with intractable seizures. About this clone: Its antigen is still unknown.

Study-wide findings and caveats: Absence of clones before surgery may stem from lower sequencing depth. Viral specificity was inferred only from CDR3 similarity; HCMV serostatus was unknown.

Produced via immunoSEQ multiplex PCR; TCRdb's table is partial and in-frame only. Here the sample spans 88,000 or so clones, around nine tenths being singletons. The CDR3 has 17 residues. V lost 2 bases and J lost 2; bases outside the gene matches: 6. Germline V gene sequence: CDR1 LNHNV, CDR2 YYDKDF (reference sequence). This rearrangement joins TRBV15 to TRBJ1-3; TRBD1 agrees at 10 bases. Here the sequenced sample was peripheral blood, taken at surgery. This TCR was sampled from a girl aged 2-15 years with Rasmussen encephalitis and intractable seizures. The CDR3 reads CATSRPSGTGAGNTIYF. The CDR3 DNA reads TGTGCCACCAGCAGACCCTCCGGGACAGGGGCTGGAAACACCATATATTTT. Using reference TRBV15 and TRBJ1-3 for the parts outside the CDR3, the full variable domain is DAMVIQNPRYQVTQFGKPVTLSCSQTLNHNVMYWYQQKSSQAPKLLFHYYDKDFNNEADTPDNFQSRRPNTSFCFLDIRSPGLGDTAMYLCATSRPSGTGAGNTIYFGEGSWLTVV.